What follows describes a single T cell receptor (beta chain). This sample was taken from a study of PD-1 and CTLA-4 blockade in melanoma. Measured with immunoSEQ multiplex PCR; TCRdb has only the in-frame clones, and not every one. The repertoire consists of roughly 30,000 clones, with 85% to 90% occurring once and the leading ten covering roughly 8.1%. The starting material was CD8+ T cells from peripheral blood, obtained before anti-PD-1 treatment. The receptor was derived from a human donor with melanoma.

The CDR3 sequence: CASSPQTGISYNEQFF. CDR3 nucleotides: TGTGCCAGCAGCCCCCAGACAGGGATCTCCTACAATGAGCAGTTCTTC. The rearrangement joins TRBV14 to TRBJ2-1; 7 bases align to TRBD1. This CDR3 region has 16 residues. Trimming removed 4 bases from V and 0 bases from J; junction bases left unmatched: 6. The germline gives CDR1 SGHDN, CDR2 FVKESK.